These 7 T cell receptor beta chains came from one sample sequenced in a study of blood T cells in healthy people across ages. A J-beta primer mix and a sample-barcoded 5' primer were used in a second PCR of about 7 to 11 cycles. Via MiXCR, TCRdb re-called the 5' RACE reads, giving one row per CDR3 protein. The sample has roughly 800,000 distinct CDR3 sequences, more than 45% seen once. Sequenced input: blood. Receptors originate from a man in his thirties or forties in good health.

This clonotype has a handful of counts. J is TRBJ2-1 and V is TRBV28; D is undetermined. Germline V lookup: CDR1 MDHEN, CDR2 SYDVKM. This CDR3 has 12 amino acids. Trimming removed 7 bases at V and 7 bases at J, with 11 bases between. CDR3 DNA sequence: TGTGCCAGCATCAAGAACCGGAATGAGCAGTTCTTC. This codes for CASIKNRNEQFF.

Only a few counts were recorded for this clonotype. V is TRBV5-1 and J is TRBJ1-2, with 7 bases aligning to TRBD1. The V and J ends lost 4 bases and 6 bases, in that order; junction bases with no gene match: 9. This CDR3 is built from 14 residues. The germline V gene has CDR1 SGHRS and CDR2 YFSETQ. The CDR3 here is CASSLQGGPDGYTF. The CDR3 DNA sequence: TGCGCCAGCAGCCTCCAGGGGGGCCCAGATGGCTACACCTTC. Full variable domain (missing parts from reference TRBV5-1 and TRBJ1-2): KAGVTQTPRYLIKTRGQQVTLSCSPISGHRSVSWYQQTPGQGLQFLFEYFSETQRNKGNFPGRFSGRQFSNSRSEMNVSTLELGDSALYLCASSLQGGPDGYTFGSGTRLTVV.

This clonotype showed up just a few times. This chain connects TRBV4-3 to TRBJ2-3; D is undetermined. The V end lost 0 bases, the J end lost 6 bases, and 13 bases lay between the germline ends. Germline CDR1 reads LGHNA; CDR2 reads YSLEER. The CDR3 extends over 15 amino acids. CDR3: CASSQDGPIQDTQYF. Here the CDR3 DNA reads TGCGCCAGCAGCCAAGATGGGCCAATCCAGGATACGCAGTATTTT.

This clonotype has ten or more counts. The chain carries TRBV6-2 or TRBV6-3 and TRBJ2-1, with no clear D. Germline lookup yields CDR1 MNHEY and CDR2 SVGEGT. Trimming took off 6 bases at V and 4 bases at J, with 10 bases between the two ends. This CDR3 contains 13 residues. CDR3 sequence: CASSLYKYNEQFF. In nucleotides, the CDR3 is TGTGCCAGCAGCCTATACAAATACAATGAGCAGTTCTTC.

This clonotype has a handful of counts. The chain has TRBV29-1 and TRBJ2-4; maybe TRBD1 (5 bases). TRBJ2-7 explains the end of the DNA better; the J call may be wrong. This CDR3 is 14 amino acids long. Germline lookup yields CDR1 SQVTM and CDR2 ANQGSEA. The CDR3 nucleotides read TGCAGCGTCAGAAGGGGCAGGGCCTTTGACGAGCAGTACTTC. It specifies CSVRRGRAFDEQYF.

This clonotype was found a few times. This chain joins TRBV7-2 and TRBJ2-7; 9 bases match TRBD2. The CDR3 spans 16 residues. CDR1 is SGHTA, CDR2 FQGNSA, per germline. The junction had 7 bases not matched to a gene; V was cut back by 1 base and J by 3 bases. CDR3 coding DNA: TGTGCCAGCAGCTTAGTGGGCGGGGGGGCCTTCTACGAGCAGTACTTC. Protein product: CASSLVGGGAFYEQYF.

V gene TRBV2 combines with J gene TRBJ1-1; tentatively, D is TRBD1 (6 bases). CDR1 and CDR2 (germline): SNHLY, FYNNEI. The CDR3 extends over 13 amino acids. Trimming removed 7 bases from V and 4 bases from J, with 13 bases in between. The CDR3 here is CASKGGAVTEAFF. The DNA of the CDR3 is TGTGCCAGCAAGGGGGGGGCTGTCACTGAAGCTTTCTTT.